This T cell receptor (beta chain) was observed in a study of shared clonotypes between healthy human individuals. Study-wide findings and caveats: The sampled material consisted only of blood, and tissue repertoires are likely to differ.

Several immunoSEQ 96-well plates shared each subset's DNA, each plate a replicate. Repertoires were generated with immunoSEQ multiplex PCR, while TCRdb's copy carries only in-frame clones and drops some. The repertoire holds approximately 2,000,000 clones, with 93% as singletons. In the naive CD8 group, cells lacked CD45RO and were positively selected for CCR7, so terminally differentiated effector memory CD45RA+ cells were left out. Details on this clone: Its antigen is unidentified.

CDR3 length: 17 residues. The V and J ends lost 0 bases and 5 bases respectively, with 19 bases between them. Germline V CDR1 and CDR2: MGHRA, YSYEKL. The V gene is TRBV4-1, the J gene TRBJ1-2; the D gene is possibly TRBD1 (6 bases). The TCR was taken from a man in his late teens or twenties in good health. Some clones in this sample may be carry-over from other donors' samples. What was sequenced was naive CD8+ T cells from PBMCs. The CDR3 loop reads CASSQDQFVRGYYGYTF. CDR3 coding DNA: TGCGCCAGCAGCCAAGATCAGTTTGTGAGGGGGTATTATGGCTACACCTTC.